This T cell receptor beta chain was sequenced in a study of blood T cell repertoires in COVID-19. At the level of the study: T cells, B-cell-depleted T cells, or PBMCs supplied cDNA or gDNA.

Two negative PCRs, clearance, or symptom resolution had been documented for recovered Cohort 3 donors. This clone was seen once. Assay: immunoSEQ multiplex PCR; the TCRdb copy retains only in-frame clones and omits some. The sample shows about 180,000 clones, approximately 85% of them seen only once. The CDR3 covers 12 residues. The gene calls are TRBV21-1 and TRBJ2-1; the table's D call, TRBD2, was not checked against the DNA. TRBV21-1 is a pseudogene locus. The receptor was isolated from a man aged 35-49 years who had recovered from COVID-19. The sequenced sample consisted of PBMCs or T cells enriched from blood (not recorded which). This CDR3 reads CAPTSGVISSLF. The CDR3 nucleotides read TGTGCCCCTACTAGCGGGGTAATCTCTAGTCTCTTC.